The present T cell receptor beta chain was sequenced within a study of CD8 T cells in Susac syndrome. RNA in amounts of roughly 0.5 to 1 ug was reverse transcribed with random hexamers. The immunoSEQ assay covered 54 Vbeta and 13 Jbeta segments for CDR3. A single record per CDR3 protein comes from TCRdb applying MiXCR to the immunoSEQ multiplex PCR reads. This sample has around 230,000 distinct CDR3 sequences, with around 95% found just once. The CDR3 length is 15 residues. Germline CDR1 is LGHDT and CDR2 is YNNKEL (reference sequence). Trimming stripped 1 base from V and 4 bases from J, with 13 bases between. Treatment-naive patients with stable or active relapsing-remitting disease were the multiple sclerosis controls.

Source material: CD4+ T cells from PBMCs. The source is a human donor with multiple sclerosis. The V call is TRBV3-1, the J call TRBJ1-1; the D gene is possibly TRBD1 (5 bases). The CDR3 DNA sequence: TGTGCCAGCAGCCAAGGTCCTGGGAGGGGCACTGAAGCTTTCTTT. Its translation is CASSQGPGRGTEAFF.